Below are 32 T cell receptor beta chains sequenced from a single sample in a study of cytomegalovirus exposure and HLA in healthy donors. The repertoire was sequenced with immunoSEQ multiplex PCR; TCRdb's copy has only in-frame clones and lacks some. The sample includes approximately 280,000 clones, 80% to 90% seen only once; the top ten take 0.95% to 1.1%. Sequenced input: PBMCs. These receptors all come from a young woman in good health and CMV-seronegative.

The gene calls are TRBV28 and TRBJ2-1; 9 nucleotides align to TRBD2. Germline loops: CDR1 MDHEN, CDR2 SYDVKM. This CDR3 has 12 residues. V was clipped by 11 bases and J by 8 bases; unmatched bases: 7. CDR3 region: CAGCSGSYEQFF. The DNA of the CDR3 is TGTGCCGGCTGTAGCGGGAGTTATGAGCAGTTCTTC.

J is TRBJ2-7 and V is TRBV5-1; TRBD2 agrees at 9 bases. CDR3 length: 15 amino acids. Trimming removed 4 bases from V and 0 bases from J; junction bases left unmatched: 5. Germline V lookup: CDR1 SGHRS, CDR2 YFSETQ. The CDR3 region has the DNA TGCGCCAGCAGCCCGAGGACTAGCGACTCCTACGAGCAGTACTTC. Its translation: CASSPRTSDSYEQYF.

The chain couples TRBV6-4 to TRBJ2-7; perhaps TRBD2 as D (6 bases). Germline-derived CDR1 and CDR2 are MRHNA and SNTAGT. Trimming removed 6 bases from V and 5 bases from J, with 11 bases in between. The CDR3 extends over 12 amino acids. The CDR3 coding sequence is TGTGCCAGCAGGCGGGGTAGCCACGAGCAGTACTTC. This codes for CASRRGSHEQYF.

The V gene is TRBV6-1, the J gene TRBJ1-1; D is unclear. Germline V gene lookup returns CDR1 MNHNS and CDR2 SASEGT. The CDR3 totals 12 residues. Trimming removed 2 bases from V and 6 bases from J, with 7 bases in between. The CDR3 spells CASSERVAEAFF. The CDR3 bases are TGTGCCAGCAGTGAAAGAGTCGCTGAAGCTTTCTTT.

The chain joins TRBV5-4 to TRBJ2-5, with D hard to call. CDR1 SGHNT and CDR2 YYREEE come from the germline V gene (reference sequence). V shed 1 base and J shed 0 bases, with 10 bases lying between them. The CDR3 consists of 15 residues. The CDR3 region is CASSLLGLNQETQYF. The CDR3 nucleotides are TGTGCCAGCAGCTTGCTAGGTCTAAACCAAGAGACCCAGTACTTC. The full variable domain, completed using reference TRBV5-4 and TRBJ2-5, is ETGVTQSPTHLIKTRGQQVTLRCSSQSGHNTVSWYQQALGQGPQFIFQYYREEENGRGNFPPRFSGLQFPNYSSELNVNALELDDSALYLCASSLLGLNQETQYFGPGTRLLVL.

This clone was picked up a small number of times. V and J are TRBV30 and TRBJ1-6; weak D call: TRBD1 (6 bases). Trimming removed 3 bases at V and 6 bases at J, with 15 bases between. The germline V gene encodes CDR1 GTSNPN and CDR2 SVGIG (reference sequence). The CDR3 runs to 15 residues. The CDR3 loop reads CAWRQGRRSNSPLHF. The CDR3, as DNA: TGTGCCTGGAGGCAGGGGCGTCGGTCTAATTCACCCCTCCACTTT. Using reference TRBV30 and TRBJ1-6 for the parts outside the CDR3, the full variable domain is SQTIHQWPATLVQPVGSPLSLECTVEGTSNPNLYWYRQAAGRGLQLLFYSVGIGQISSEVPQNLSASRPQDRQFILSSKKLLLSDSGFYLCAWRQGRRSNSPLHFGNGTRLTVT.

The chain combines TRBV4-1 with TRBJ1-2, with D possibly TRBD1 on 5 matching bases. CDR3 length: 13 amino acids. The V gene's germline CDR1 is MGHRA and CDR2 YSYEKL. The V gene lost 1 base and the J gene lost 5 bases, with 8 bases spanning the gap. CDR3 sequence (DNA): TGCGCCAGCAGCCAAGTGGGGCAGTATGGCTACACCTTC. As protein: CASSQVGQYGYTF.

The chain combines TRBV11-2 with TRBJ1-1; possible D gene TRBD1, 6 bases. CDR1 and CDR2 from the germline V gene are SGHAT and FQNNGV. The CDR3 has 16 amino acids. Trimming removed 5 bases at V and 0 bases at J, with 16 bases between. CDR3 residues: CASSPSTGFMNTEAFF. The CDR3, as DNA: TGTGCCAGCAGCCCGAGCACAGGGTTTATGAACACTGAAGCTTTCTTT.

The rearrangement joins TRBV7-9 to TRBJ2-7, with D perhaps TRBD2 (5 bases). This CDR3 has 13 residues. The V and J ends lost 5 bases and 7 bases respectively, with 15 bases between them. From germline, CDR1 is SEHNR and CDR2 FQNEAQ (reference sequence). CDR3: CASSHLLAREQYF. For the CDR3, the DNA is TGTGCCAGCAGCCATCTCCTAGCTCGGGAGCAGTACTTC.

The CDR3 reads CASSESVRALYNEQFF. CDR3 coding DNA: TGTGCCAGCAGTGAATCAGTGAGGGCCTTGTACAATGAGCAGTTCTTC. The chain uses TRBV6-1 and TRBJ2-1, with D tentatively TRBD2 (5 bases). The CDR3 covers 16 residues. Between the trimmed V and J ends, which lost 2 bases and 4 bases, there was a span of 15 bases. Germline V gene data show CDR1 as MNHNS and CDR2 as SASEGT.

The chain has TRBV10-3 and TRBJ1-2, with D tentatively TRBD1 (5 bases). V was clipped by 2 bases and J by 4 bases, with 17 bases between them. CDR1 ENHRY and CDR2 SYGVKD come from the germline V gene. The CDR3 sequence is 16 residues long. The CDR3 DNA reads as TGTGCCATCAGTGAGCCGGCTCCACAGGCTCCCTATGGCTACACCTTC. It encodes CAISEPAPQAPYGYTF.

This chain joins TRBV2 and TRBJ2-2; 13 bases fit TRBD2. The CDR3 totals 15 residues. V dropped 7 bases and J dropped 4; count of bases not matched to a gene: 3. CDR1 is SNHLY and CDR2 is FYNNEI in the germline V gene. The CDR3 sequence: CASTRTSGSTGELFF. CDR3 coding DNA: TGTGCCAGCACCCGGACTAGCGGGAGCACCGGGGAGCTGTTTTTT.

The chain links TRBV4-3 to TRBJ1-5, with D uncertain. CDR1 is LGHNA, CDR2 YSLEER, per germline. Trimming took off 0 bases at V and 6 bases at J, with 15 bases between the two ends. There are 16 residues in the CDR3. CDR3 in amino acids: CASSQDLNRGSQPQHF. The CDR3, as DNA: TGCGCCAGCAGCCAAGATCTAAATAGAGGGAGTCAGCCCCAGCATTTT.

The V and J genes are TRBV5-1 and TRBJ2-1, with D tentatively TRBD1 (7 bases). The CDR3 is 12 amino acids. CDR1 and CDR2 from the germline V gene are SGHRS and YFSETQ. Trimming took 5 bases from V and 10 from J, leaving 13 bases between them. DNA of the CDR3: TGCGCCAGCAGGGAGGGGGCACGGGAGCAGTTCTTC. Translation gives CASREGAREQFF. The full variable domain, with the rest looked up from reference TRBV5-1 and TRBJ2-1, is KAGVTQTPRYLIKTRGQQVTLSCSPISGHRSVSWYQQTPGQGLQFLFEYFSETQRNKGNFPGRFSGRQFSNSRSEMNVSTLELGDSALYLCASREGAREQFFGPGTRLTVL.

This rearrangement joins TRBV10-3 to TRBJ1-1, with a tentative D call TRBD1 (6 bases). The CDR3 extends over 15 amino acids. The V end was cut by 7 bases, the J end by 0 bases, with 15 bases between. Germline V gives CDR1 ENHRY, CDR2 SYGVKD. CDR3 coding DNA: TGTGCCATCACGGCGGACAGACTAATGAACACTGAAGCTTTCTTT. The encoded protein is CAITADRLMNTEAFF.

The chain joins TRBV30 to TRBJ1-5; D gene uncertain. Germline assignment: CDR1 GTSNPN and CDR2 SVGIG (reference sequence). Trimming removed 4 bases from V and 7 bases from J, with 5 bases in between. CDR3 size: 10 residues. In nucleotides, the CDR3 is TGTGCCTGGACCACACAGCCCCAGCATTTT. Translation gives CAWTTQPQHF.

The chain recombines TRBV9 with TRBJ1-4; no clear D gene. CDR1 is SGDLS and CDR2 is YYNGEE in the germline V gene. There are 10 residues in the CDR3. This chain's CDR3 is CSGECEKLFF. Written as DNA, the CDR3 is TGTTCTGGGGAGTGCGAAAAACTGTTTTTT.

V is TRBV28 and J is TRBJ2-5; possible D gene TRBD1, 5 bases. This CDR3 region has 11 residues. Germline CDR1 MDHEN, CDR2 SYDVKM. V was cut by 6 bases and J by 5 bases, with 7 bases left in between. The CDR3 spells CASRGQETQYF. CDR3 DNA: TGTGCCAGCAGGGGGCAGGAGACCCAGTACTTC.

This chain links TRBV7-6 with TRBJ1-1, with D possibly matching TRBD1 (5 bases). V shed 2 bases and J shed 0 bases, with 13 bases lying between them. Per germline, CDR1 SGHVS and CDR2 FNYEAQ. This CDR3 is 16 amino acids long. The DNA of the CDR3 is TGTGCCAGCAGCTTAATACAGACAGCTATGAACACTGAAGCTTTCTTT. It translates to CASSLIQTAMNTEAFF.

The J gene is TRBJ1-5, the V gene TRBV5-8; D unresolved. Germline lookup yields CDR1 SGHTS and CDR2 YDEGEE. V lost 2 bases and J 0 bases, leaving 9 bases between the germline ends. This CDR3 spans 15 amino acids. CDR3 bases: TGTGCCAGCAGCTTCGCAGTGATTAGCAATCAGCCCCAGCATTTT. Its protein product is CASSFAVISNQPQHF. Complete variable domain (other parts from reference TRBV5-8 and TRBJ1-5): EAGVTQSPTHLIKTRGQQATLRCSPISGHTSVYWYQQALGLGLQFLLWYDEGEERNRGNFPPRFSGRQFPNYSSELNVNALELEDSALYLCASSFAVISNQPQHFGDGTRLSIL.

The CDR3 spells CASSLGTLATNEKLFF. In DNA form, the CDR3 reads TGTGCCAGCAGCTTAGGGACATTGGCAACTAATGAAAAACTGTTTTTT. The rearrangement uses TRBV7-9 and TRBJ1-4, with a weak D call TRBD1 (5 bases). Germline lookup yields CDR1 SEHNR and CDR2 FQNEAQ (reference sequence). Trimming removed 1 base at V and 0 bases at J, with 9 bases between. CDR3 length equals 16 residues.

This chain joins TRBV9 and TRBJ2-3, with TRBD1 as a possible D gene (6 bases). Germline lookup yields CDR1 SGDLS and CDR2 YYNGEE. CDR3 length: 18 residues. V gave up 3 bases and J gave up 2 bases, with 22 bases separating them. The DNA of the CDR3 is TGTGCCAGCAGCGCCACTGGGGGCCAGGCCCGCTTCACAGATACGCAGTATTTT. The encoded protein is CASSATGGQARFTDTQYF. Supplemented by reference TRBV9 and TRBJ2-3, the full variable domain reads DSGVTQTPKHLITATGQRVTLRCSPRSGDLSVYWYQQSLDQGLQFLIQYYNGEERAKGNILERFSAQQFPDLHSELNLSSLELGDSALYFCASSATGGQARFTDTQYFGPGTRLTVL.

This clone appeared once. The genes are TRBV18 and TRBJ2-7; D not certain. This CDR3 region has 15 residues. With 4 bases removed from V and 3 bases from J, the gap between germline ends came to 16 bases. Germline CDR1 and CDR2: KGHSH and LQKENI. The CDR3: CASSRKKIHGYEQYF. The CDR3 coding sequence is TGTGCCAGCTCACGTAAAAAGATTCACGGCTACGAGCAGTACTTC.

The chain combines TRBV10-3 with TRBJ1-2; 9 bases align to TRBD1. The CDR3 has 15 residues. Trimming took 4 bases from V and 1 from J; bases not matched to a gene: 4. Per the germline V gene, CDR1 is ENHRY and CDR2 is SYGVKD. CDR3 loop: CAISVWTGDNYGYTF. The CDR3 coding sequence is TGTGCCATCAGTGTTTGGACAGGGGATAACTATGGCTACACCTTC.

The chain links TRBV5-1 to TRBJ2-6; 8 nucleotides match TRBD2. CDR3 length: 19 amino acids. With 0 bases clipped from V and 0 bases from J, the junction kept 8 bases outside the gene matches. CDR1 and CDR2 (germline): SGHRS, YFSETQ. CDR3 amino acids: CASSLDGGATISGANVLTF. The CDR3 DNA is TGCGCCAGCAGCTTGGACGGGGGGGCGACAATCTCTGGGGCCAACGTCCTGACTTTC.

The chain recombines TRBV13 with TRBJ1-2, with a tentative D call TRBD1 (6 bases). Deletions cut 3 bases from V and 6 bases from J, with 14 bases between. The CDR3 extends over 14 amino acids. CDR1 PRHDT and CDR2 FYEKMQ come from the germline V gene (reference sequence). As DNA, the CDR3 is TGTGCCAGCAGCTTCAGGGGCGCTGGAGATGGCTACACCTTC. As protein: CASSFRGAGDGYTF. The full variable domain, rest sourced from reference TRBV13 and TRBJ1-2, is AAGVIQSPRHLIKEKRETATLKCYPIPRHDTVYWYQQGPGQDPQFLISFYEKMQSDKGSIPDRFSAQQFSDYHSELNMSSLELGDSALYFCASSFRGAGDGYTFGSGTRLTVV.

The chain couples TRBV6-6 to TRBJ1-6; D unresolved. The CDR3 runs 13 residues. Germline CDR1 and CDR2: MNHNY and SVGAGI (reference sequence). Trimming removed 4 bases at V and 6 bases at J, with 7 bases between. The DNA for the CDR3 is TGTGCCAGCAGTTTACGGGTTAATTCACCCCTCCACTTT. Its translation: CASSLRVNSPLHF.

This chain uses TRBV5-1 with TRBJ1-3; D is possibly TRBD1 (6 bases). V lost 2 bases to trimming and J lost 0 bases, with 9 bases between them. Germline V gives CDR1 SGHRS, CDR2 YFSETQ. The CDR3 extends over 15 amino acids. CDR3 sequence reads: CASSFNRDSGNTIYF. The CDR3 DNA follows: TGCGCCAGCAGCTTCAACAGGGACTCTGGAAACACCATATATTTT. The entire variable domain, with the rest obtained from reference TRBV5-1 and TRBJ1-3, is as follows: KAGVTQTPRYLIKTRGQQVTLSCSPISGHRSVSWYQQTPGQGLQFLFEYFSETQRNKGNFPGRFSGRQFSNSRSEMNVSTLELGDSALYLCASSFNRDSGNTIYFGEGSWLTVV.

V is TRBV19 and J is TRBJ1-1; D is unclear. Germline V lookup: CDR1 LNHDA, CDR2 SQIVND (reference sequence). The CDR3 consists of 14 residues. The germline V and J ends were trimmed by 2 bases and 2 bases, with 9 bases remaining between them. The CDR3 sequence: CASSISPGNTEAFF. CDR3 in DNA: TGTGCCAGTAGTATATCCCCAGGAAACACTGAAGCTTTCTTT.

The DNA for the CDR3 is TGTGCCAGCAGTCGACGACTCGGGCAGTACTTC. Amino acids: CASSRRLGQYF. V usage is TRBV28 and J usage is TRBJ2-7; D uncertain. The CDR3 is made up of 11 amino acids. Germline V lookup: CDR1 MDHEN, CDR2 SYDVKM. V shed 5 bases and J shed 9 bases, with 11 bases lying between them.

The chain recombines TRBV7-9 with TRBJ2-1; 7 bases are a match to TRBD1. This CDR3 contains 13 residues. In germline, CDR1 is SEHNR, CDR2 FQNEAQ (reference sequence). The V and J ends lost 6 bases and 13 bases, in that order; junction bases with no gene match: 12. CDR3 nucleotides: TGTGCCAGCAGACCCGACAGGGCCCGAGATCAGTTCTTC. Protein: CASRPDRARDQFF.

The CDR3 protein is CASHRGTEAFF. The CDR3 DNA follows: TGTGCCTCCCACAGGGGCACTGAAGCTTTCTTT. V and J are TRBV30 and TRBJ1-1, with TRBD1 matching over 7 bases. Germline-derived CDR1 and CDR2 are GTSNPN and SVGIG (reference sequence). CDR3 size: 11 residues. J was trimmed by 4 bases and V by 7 bases; bases with no gene match: 3.